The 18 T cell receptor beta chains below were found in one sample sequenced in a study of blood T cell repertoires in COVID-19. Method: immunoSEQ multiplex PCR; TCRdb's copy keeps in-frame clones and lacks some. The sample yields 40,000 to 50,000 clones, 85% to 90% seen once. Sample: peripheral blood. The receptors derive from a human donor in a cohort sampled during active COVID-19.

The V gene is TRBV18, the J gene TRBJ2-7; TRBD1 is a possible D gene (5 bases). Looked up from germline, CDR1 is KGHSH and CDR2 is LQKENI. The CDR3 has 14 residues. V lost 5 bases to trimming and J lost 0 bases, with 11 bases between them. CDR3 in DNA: TGTGCCAGCTCAACGGACACGATCTCCTACGAGCAGTACTTC. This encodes CASSTDTISYEQYF.

CDR3 protein: CASSPPASDEQFF. The DNA of the CDR3 is TGTGCCAGCAGCCCCCCGGCTAGCGATGAGCAGTTCTTC. The V gene is TRBV7-3, the J gene TRBJ2-1, with a possible D match to TRBD2 (6 bases). CDR1 SGHTA and CDR2 FQGTGA come from the germline V gene. Between the trimmed V and J ends, which lost 5 bases and 8 bases, there was a span of 13 bases. The CDR3 has 13 residues.

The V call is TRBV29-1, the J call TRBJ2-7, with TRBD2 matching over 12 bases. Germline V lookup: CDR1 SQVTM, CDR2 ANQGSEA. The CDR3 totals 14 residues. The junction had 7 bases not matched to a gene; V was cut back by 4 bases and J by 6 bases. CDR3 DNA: TGCAGCGTTGCCCCTAGCGGGGGGGCCGGCGAGCAGTACTTC. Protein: CSVAPSGGAGEQYF.

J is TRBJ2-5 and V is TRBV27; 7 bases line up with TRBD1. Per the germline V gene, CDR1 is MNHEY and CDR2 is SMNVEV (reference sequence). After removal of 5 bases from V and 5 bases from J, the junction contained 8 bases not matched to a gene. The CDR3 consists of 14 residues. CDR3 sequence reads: CASSQSTGRETQYF. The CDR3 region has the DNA TGTGCCAGCAGTCAATCGACAGGGCGGGAGACCCAGTACTTC.

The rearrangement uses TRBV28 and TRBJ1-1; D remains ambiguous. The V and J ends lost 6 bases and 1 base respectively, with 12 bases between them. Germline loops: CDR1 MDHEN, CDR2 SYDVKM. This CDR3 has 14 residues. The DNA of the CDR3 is TGTGCCAGCAGCCAGACGGGAAAGAACACTGAAGCTTTCTTT. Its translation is CASSQTGKNTEAFF.

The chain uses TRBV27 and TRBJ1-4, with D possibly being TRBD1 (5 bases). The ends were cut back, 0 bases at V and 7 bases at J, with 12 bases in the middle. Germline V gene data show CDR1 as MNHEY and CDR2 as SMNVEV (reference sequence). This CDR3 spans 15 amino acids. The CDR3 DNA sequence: TGTGCCAGCAGTTTATCAATTGAACAGGCTGAAAAACTGTTTTTT. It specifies CASSLSIEQAEKLFF.

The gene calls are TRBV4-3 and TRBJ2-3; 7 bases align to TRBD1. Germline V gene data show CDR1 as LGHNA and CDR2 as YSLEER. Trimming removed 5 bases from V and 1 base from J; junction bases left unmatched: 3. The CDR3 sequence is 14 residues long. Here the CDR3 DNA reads TGCGCCAGCAGCGAGGGGGCGGGCACAGATACGCAGTATTTT. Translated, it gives CASSEGAGTDTQYF.

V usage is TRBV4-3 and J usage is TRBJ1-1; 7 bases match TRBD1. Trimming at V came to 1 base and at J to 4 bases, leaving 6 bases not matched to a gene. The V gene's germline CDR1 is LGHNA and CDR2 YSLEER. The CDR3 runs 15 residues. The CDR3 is CASSQGRGRVTEAFF. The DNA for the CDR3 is TGCGCCAGCAGCCAAGGGAGGGGGCGCGTCACTGAAGCTTTCTTT.

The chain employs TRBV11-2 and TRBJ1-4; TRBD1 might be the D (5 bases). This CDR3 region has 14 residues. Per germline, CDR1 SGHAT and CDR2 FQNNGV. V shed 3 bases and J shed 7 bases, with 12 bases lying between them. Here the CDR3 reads CASSFRTIGEKLFF. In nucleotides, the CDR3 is TGTGCCAGCAGCTTCAGGACAATCGGTGAAAAACTGTTTTTT. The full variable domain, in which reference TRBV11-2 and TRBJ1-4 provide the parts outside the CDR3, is EAGVAQSPRYKIIEKRQSVAFWCNPISGHATLYWYQQILGQGPKLLIQFQNNGVVDDSQLPKDRFSAERLKGVDSTLKIQPAKLEDSAVYLCASSFRTIGEKLFFGSGTQLSVL.

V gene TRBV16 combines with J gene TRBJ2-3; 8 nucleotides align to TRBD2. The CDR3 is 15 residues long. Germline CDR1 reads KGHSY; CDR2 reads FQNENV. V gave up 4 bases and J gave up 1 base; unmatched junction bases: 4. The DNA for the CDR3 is TGTGCCAGCAGCCCAACTAGCGGAGGCACAGATACGCAGTATTTT. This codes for CASSPTSGGTDTQYF.

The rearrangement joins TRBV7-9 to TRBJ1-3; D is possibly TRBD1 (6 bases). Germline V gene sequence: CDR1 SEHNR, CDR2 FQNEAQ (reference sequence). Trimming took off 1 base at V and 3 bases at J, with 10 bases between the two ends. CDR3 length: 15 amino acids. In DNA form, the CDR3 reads TGTGCCAGCAGCTTAGGATCAGGGGATGGAAACACCATATATTTT. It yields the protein CASSLGSGDGNTIYF.

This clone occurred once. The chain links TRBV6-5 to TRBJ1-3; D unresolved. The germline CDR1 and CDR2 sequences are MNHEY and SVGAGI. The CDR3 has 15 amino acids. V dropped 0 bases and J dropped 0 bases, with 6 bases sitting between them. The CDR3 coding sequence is TGTGCCAGCAGTTACTCGCACAACTCTGGAAACACCATATATTTT. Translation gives CASSYSHNSGNTIYF.

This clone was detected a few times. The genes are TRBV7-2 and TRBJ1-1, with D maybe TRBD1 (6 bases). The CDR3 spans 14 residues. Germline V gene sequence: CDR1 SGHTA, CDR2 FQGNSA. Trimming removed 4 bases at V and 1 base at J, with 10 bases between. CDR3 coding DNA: TGTGCCAGCAGCTCAGGACAGCCGAACACTGAAGCTTTCTTT. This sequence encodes CASSSGQPNTEAFF.

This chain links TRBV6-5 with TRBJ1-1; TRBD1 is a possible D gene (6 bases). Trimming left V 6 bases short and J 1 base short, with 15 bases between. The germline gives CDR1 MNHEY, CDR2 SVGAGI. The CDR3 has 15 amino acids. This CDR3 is CASSQDVQGNTEAFF. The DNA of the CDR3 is TGTGCCAGCAGCCAAGACGTACAGGGGAACACTGAAGCTTTCTTT.

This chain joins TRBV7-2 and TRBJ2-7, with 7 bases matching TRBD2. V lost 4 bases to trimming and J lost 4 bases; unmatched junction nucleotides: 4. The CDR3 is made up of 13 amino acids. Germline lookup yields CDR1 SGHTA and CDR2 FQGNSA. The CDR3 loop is CASSWGGVYEQYF. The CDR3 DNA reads TGTGCCAGCAGCTGGGGGGGGGTTTACGAGCAGTACTTC.

The CDR3 spells CASSLETATNEKLFF. CDR3 bases: TGCGCCAGCAGCCTAGAGACAGCAACTAATGAAAAACTGTTTTTT. The chain has TRBV5-1 and TRBJ1-4; TRBD1 might be the D (5 bases). This CDR3 comprises 15 residues. Trimming took 4 bases from V and 0 from J, leaving 10 bases between them. CDR1 and CDR2 from the germline V gene are SGHRS and YFSETQ. The whole variable domain, filled in from reference TRBV5-1 and TRBJ1-4, reads KAGVTQTPRYLIKTRGQQVTLSCSPISGHRSVSWYQQTPGQGLQFLFEYFSETQRNKGNFPGRFSGRQFSNSRSEMNVSTLELGDSALYLCASSLETATNEKLFFGSGTQLSVL.

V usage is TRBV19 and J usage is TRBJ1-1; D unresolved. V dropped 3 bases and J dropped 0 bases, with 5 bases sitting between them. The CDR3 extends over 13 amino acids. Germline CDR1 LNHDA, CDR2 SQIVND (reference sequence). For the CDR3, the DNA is TGTGCCAGTAGTATTGCGTTGAACACTGAAGCTTTCTTT. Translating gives CASSIALNTEAFF.

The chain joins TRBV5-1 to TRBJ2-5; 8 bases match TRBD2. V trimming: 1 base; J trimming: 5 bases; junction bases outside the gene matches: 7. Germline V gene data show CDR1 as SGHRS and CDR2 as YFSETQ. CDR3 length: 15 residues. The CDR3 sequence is CASSLLVSGGETQYF. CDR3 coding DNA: TGCGCCAGCAGCTTGTTAGTTTCGGGGGGGGAGACCCAGTACTTC.